This is a list of T cell receptor beta chains from one sample in a study of OX40 agonist ivuxolimab in advanced cancers. Libraries were prepared by immunoSEQ multiplex PCR; TCRdb keeps only in-frame clonotypes and omits some of them. Here the sample spans 83,000 or so clones, about 81% being singletons. The sample in question was CD4+ or CD8+ T cells sorted from blood, obtained in a trial of the OX40 agonist ivuxolimab. These TCRs come from an adult with an advanced solid tumor such as melanoma, head and neck, liver or kidney cancer. The CDR3 runs from the conserved cysteine through the conserved F or W. The D gene is left open where the match is weak. Size is omitted from some rows. Given values are once, few, many or a class for expanded clones.

>-|TRBV14|TRBJ2-5|15|TRBD2
TGTGCCAGCAGCCTCCGGACTAGCGGGAGCGAGACCCAGTACTTC
CASSLRTSGSETQYF
>-|TRBV6-5|TRBJ2-5|13|-
TGTGCCAGCAGTTATACAGGGAGAGAGACCCAGTACTTC
CASSYTGRETQYF
>-|TRBV6-5|TRBJ2-7|15|-
TGTGCCAGCAGTTACTCGACCGGATCCCTGTACGAGCAGTACTTC
CASSYSTGSLYEQYF
>-|TRBV6-5|TRBJ2-1|15|-
TGTGCCAGCAGTTACTCAGGGTACGGCTACAATGAGCAGTTCTTC
CASSYSGYGYNEQFF
>-|TRBV27|TRBJ2-7|13|-
TGTGCCAGCAGGGAGACAAACACCTACGAGCAGTACTTC
CASRETNTYEQYF
>-|TRBV14|TRBJ2-5|15|-
TGTGCCAGCAGCCAAATCCTGGGTTGGGGTGAGACCCAGTACTTC
CASSQILGWGETQYF
>-|TRBV27|TRBJ2-7|14|-
TGTGCCAGCAGTTTAGCAGGGAGCTCCTACGAGCAGTACTTC
CASSLAGSSYEQYF
>-|TRBV2|TRBJ1-1|15|-
TGTGCCAGCACGGGGATGGGCGCAGGTGGGACTGAAGCTTTCTTT
CASTGMGAGGTEAFF
>-|TRBV30|TRBJ1-6|15|TRBD1
TGTGCCTGGAGTGTCTCGGGACAGCTTAATTCACCCCTCCACTTT
CAWSVSGQLNSPLHF
>-|TRBV13|TRBJ1-1|13|-
TGTGCCAGCAGCCATCCGGGGAGCACTGAAGCTTTCTTT
CASSHPGSTEAFF
>-|TRBV6-1|TRBJ2-5|13|-
TGTGCCAGCACTCGGAGTGGAATCGAGACCCAGTACTTC
CASTRSGIETQYF
>-|TRBV4-2|TRBJ2-7|13|-
TGTGCCAGCAGCCAAGACAGCTCCTACGAGCAGTACTTC
CASSQDSSYEQYF
>-|TRBV11-2|TRBJ1-2|13|-
TGTGCCAGCAGCCAAGGACAGATCTATGGCTACACCTTC
CASSQGQIYGYTF
>once|TRBV30|TRBJ2-3|18|-
TGTGCCTGGAGTCATCCCGGATACAGGGGAGGAGGCACAGATACGCAGTATTTT
CAWSHPGYRGGGTDTQYF
>few|TRBV13|TRBJ1-3|16|-
TGTGCCAGCAGCTTAGGACCAGGCACCTCTGGAAACACCATATATTTT
CASSLGPGTSGNTIYF
>-|TRBV2|TRBJ2-2|15|TRBD1
TGTGCCAGCTCTCTACAGGGGCTCGGTACCGGGGAGCTGTTTTTT
CASSLQGLGTGELFF
>-|TRBV19|TRBJ1-1|14|-
TGTGCCAGTCTTGACAGGCACATGAACACTGAAGCTTTCTTT
CASLDRHMNTEAFF
>-|TRBV2|TRBJ1-1|15|TRBD1
TGTGCCAGCTTAAAAACAGGGGGCGTTAACACTGAAGCTTTCTTT
CASLKTGGVNTEAFF
>-|TRBV9|TRBJ2-3|15|TRBD2
TGTGCCAGCAGCCGCGGACTAGCGGTCACAGATACGCAGTATTTT
CASSRGLAVTDTQYF
>few|TRBV19|TRBJ1-2|14|TRBD1
TGTGCCAGTAGATCGGGACAGACCCCCTATGGCTACACCTTC
CASRSGQTPYGYTF
>-|TRBV2|TRBJ1-2|17|-
TGTGCCAGCTTGACAGTGGGGAAGGCTAAAACTGACTATGGCTACACCTTC
CASLTVGKAKTDYGYTF
>-|TRBV25-1|TRBJ1-3|15|-
TGTGCCAGCAGACCCCCAGGGAGCACTGGAAACACCATATATTTT
CASRPPGSTGNTIYF
>-|TRBV4-1|TRBJ2-1|16|TRBD1
TGCGCCAGCAGCCAAACCGGGACAGGGTCCTACAATGAGCAGTTCTTC
CASSQTGTGSYNEQFF
>-|TRBV27|TRBJ1-1|18|TRBD1
TGTGCCAGCAGTTTAAAGGGGATTCGACAGGGTGGGAACACTGAAGCTTTCTTT
CASSLKGIRQGGNTEAFF
>-|TRBV5-1|TRBJ1-1|17|-
TGCGCCAGCAGCCCCGGCCGGCCGACAGGAGAGAACACTGAAGCTTTCTTT
CASSPGRPTGENTEAFF
>-|TRBV10-3|TRBJ2-1|17|TRBD2
TGTGCCATCAGTGAGTCCCCATCTAGCGGCACCAAACTTGAGCAGTTCTTC
CAISESPSSGTKLEQFF
>-|TRBV5-5|TRBJ1-6|14|-
TGTGCCAGCAGCCCAACTCGAGGGGATTCACCCCTCCACTTT
CASSPTRGDSPLHF
>few|TRBV18|TRBJ1-5|13|-
TGTGCCAGCTCAGGGGACCTCAATCAGCCCCAGCATTTT
CASSGDLNQPQHF
>-|TRBV14|TRBJ2-7|15|-
TGTGCCAGCAGCCAAGATAGGGGCCGAACCTACGAGCAGTACTTC
CASSQDRGRTYEQYF
>-|TRBV9|TRBJ1-4|15|-
TGTGCCAGCAGCGCCGGAGACAGGTCGGGGGAAAAACTGTTTTTT
CASSAGDRSGEKLFF
>-|TRBV9|TRBJ1-1|16|-
TGTGCCAGCAGCGTAGGGGCTTGGGGGGCGCAGGCTGAAGCTTTCTTT
CASSVGAWGAQAEAFF
>few|TRBV11-3|TRBJ1-2|17|TRBD1
TGTGCCAGCAGCTCCCTGGGCAAAACAGGGGTCGGCTATGGCTACACCTTC
CASSSLGKTGVGYGYTF
>-|TRBV19|TRBJ2-7|14|TRBD1
TGTGCCAGTGGTTCCGGGACAGGGGCCTACGAGCAGTACTTC
CASGSGTGAYEQYF
>-|TRBV5-5|TRBJ2-1|15|-
TGTGCCAGCAGCTTGCAGCAGAGCTCCTACAATGAGCAGTTCTTC
CASSLQQSSYNEQFF
>-|TRBV25-1|TRBJ1-5|14|-
TGTGCCAGCAGTGAAAAAGGGGAGGGTCAGCCCCAGCATTTT
CASSEKGEGQPQHF
>few|TRBV7-8|TRBJ1-5|15|-
TGTGCCAGCAGCTTAGGTCGGCAGGGTGATCAGCCCCAGCATTTT
CASSLGRQGDQPQHF
>once|TRBV19|TRBJ2-7|14|-
TGTGCCAGTAGTGCAGGGCCCATTCCCTACGAGCAGTACTTC
CASSAGPIPYEQYF
>-|TRBV11-2|TRBJ2-5|13|-
TGTGCCAGCAGCTTAGGTATTCAAGAGACCCAGTACTTC
CASSLGIQETQYF
>-|TRBV27|TRBJ2-1|14|TRBD1
TGTGCCAGCAGTCTCCGGGACAGATACAATGAGCAGTTCTTC
CASSLRDRYNEQFF
>-|TRBV20-1|TRBJ2-5|11|-
TGCAGCCGTCAAGGAGGCGAGACCCAGTACTTC
CSRQGGETQYF
>-|TRBV5-6|TRBJ2-2|16|TRBD2
TGTGCCAGCAGCTTGGAGGGTAGCGGGGACACCGGGGAGCTGTTTTTT
CASSLEGSGDTGELFF
>few|TRBV11-2|TRBJ2-7|15|-
TGTGCCAGCAGCTTAGAACAGGGTCCTTCCTACGAGCAGTACTTC
CASSLEQGPSYEQYF
>-|TRBV29-1|TRBJ1-1|15|-
TGCAGCGTTCCCGACAGACGGAGGGGGAACACTGAAGCTTTCTTT
CSVPDRRRGNTEAFF
>-|TRBV18|TRBJ1-5|13|-
TGTGCCAGCTCACCTAGTAGCAATCAGCCCCAGCATTTT
CASSPSSNQPQHF
>-|TRBV9|TRBJ2-5|15|-
TGTGCCAGCAGCGCAGTACGGGGGAACCAAGAGACCCAGTACTTC
CASSAVRGNQETQYF
>-|TRBV5-1|TRBJ1-1|14|-
TGCGCCAGCAGCTTGGAGGGGCCAACCACTGAAGCTTTCTTT
CASSLEGPTTEAFF
>-|TRBV11-2|TRBJ2-1|18|-
TGTGCCAGCAGCTTAGGCGATGTCGTTAATCCTAGGTACAATGAGCAGTTCTTC
CASSLGDVVNPRYNEQFF
>-|TRBV6-5|TRBJ2-3|15|-
TGTGCCAGCAGTTCGACCGGGACTAGCACAGATACGCAGTATTTT
CASSSTGTSTDTQYF
>-|TRBV7-9|TRBJ2-5|13|-
TGTGCCAGCACCTGGGCGAGGCAAGAGACCCAGTACTTC
CASTWARQETQYF
>-|TRBV9|TRBJ2-6|18|TRBD2
TGTGCCAGCAGCGTAACTGCTGCGGGGGGGCCTGGGGCCAACGTCCTGACTTTC
CASSVTAAGGPGANVLTF
>-|TRBV6-1|TRBJ1-2|15|-
TGTGCCAGCAGTGAATCTCTGGCGGGCAACTATGGCTACACCTTC
CASSESLAGNYGYTF
>-|TRBV9|TRBJ1-1|15|-
TGTGCCAGCAGCGTATCTGACAGACTGAACACTGAAGCTTTCTTT
CASSVSDRLNTEAFF
>once|TRBV5-1|TRBJ2-3|14|-
TGCGCCAGCAGCTTGTGGGGGAGCGGTGATACGCAGTATTTT
CASSLWGSGDTQYF
>-|TRBV10-2|TRBJ2-7|14|TRBD1
TGCGCCAGCACCTGGACAGGGGGAACCTACGAGCAGTACTTC
CASTWTGGTYEQYF
>-|TRBV5-5|TRBJ1-3|16|-
TGTGCCAGCAGCTTGGGACAGAGGTTCTCTGGAAACACCATATATTTT
CASSLGQRFSGNTIYF